This T cell receptor beta chain was recorded in a study of blood T cell repertoires in COVID-19. The wider study: Spain, Italy and the United States supplied samples that represented acute and convalescent COVID-19.

The protocol was immunoSEQ multiplex PCR, while the TCRdb copy is restricted to in-frame clones and leaves out a portion. The sample consists of some 250,000 clones, roughly 84% of them appearing once. The CDR3 extends over 14 amino acids. Germline V gene data show CDR1 as MNHEY and CDR2 as SMNVEV (reference sequence). V was cut by 3 bases and J by 0 bases, with 7 bases left in between. The sample comprised peripheral blood. The clonotype comes from a woman aged 18 to 35 with acute or convalescent COVID-19. J is TRBJ2-3 and V is TRBV27; D may be TRBD2 (6 bases). CDR3: CASSFRESTDTQYF. For the CDR3, the DNA is TGTGCCAGCAGTTTTCGGGAGAGCACAGATACGCAGTATTTT.